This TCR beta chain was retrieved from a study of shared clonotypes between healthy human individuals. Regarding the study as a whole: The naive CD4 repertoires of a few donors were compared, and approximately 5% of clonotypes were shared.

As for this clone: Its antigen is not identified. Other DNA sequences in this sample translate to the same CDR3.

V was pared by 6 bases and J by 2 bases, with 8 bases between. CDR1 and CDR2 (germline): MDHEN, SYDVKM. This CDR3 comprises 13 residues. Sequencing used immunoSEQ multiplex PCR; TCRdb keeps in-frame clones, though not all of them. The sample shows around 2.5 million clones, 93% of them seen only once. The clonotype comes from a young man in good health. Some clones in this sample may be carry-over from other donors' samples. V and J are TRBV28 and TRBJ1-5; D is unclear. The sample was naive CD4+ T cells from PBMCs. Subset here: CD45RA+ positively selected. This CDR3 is CASRAGGNQPQHF. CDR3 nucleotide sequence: TGTGCCAGCAGGGCAGGCGGCAATCAGCCCCAGCATTTT. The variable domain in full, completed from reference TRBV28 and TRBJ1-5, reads DVKVTQSSRYLVKRTGEKVFLECVQDMDHENMFWYRQDPGLGLRLIYFSYDVKMKEKGDIPEGYSVSREKKERFSLILESASTNQTSMYLCASRAGGNQPQHFGDGTRLSIL.